Listed below are T cell receptor beta chains from one sample, sequenced in a study of CD8 T cells in ankylosing spondylitis. TCRdb processed the 5' RACE reads anew with MiXCR; each CDR3 protein has one entry. Among roughly 240,000 distinct CDR3 sequences listed, roughly 8% were seen once. Sequences were obtained from blood, either unsorted or a sorted T cell fraction (not recorded which). Receptor source: a female donor with ankylosing spondylitis or in good health (not recorded which). The CDR3 runs from the conserved cysteine through the conserved F or W. The D gene is left open where the match is weak. For some rows the clone size is stated as once, few or many, or as a class when expanded; others skip it.

clone size	D gene	V gene	J gene	CDR3 protein	CDR3 DNA
few	-	TRBV7-2	TRBJ2-2	CASSLIMSGTGELFF	TGTGCCAGCAGCTTAATTATGTCGGGGACCGGGGAGCTGTTTTTT
-	-	TRBV19	TRBJ1-2	CASYHQGLRDYGYTF	TGTGCCAGTTATCATCAGGGGTTGCGAGACTATGGCTACACCTTC
many	-	TRBV5-6	TRBJ2-4	CASSSLGEAKNIQYF	TGTGCCAGCAGCTCCTTAGGGGAGGCCAAAAACATTCAGTACTTC
few	-	TRBV7-2	TRBJ2-7	CASTLDSLSYEQYF	TGTGCCAGCACCCTAGACAGCCTCTCCTACGAGCAGTACTTC
many	TRBD2	TRBV7-9	TRBJ2-1	CASSLPLGLAAYNEQFF	TGTGCCAGCAGCCTCCCCCTAGGACTAGCGGCCTACAATGAGCAGTTCTTC
many	TRBD2	TRBV7-9	TRBJ2-1	CASSSTGGGHNEQFF	TGTGCCAGCAGCTCCACGGGGGGGGGTCACAATGAGCAGTTCTTC
many	TRBD2	TRBV20-1	TRBJ2-4	CSARSAAGLGGIQYF	TGCAGTGCTAGATCTGCAGCGGGGCTGGGGGGCATTCAGTACTTC
many	-	TRBV7-9	TRBJ2-6	CASSTEPANVLTF	TGTGCCAGCAGCACCGAGCCCGCCAACGTCCTGACTTTC
-	TRBD2	TRBV20-1	TRBJ2-5	CSARTSYRETQYF	TGCAGTGCTAGGACTAGCTATCGGGAGACCCAGTACTTC
many	-	TRBV25-1	TRBJ1-5	CASSETGPRQPQHF	TGTGCCAGCAGTGAAACCGGGCCTCGCCAGCCCCAGCATTTT
many	-	TRBV28	TRBJ2-6	CASKSGANVLTF	TGTGCCAGCAAAAGTGGGGCCAACGTCCTGACTTTC
many	-	TRBV28	TRBJ2-7	CASRGDLNYEQYF	TGTGCCAGCAGGGGGGACTTAAACTACGAGCAGTACTTC
many	-	TRBV10-3	TRBJ2-5	CAISDSPIEKETQYF	TGTGCCATCAGCGACAGCCCCATTGAAAAAGAGACCCAGTACTTC
many	-	TRBV3-1	TRBJ2-5	CASSQGGGPGSGTQYF	TGTGCCAGCAGCCAAGGGGGAGGTCCAGGGTCCGGGACCCAGTACTTC
-	TRBD1	TRBV7-2	TRBJ1-1	CASSPQGGGNTEAFF	TGTGCCAGCAGCCCGCAGGGGGGGGGAAACACTGAAGCTTTCTTT
many	TRBD2	TRBV20-1	TRBJ2-7	CSVLAGFYSYEQYF	TGCAGTGTACTAGCGGGATTCTACTCCTACGAGCAGTACTTC
many	TRBD1	TRBV12-3/TRBV12-4	TRBJ2-3	CASSRTGLGTDTQYF	TGTGCCAGCAGTCGGACAGGCCTCGGCACAGATACGCAGTATTTT
many	-	TRBV27	TRBJ2-2	CASSYQGAAGELFF	TGTGCCAGCAGTTATCAGGGTGCCGCCGGGGAGCTGTTTTTT
many	-	TRBV7-2	TRBJ1-3	CASSLVGAGNTIYF	TGTGCCAGCAGCTTAGTAGGGGCAGGAAACACCATATATTTT
many	-	TRBV21-1	TRBJ2-1	CATLFNEQFF	TGTGCCACCCTGTTCAATGAGCAGTTCTTC